These T cell receptor beta chains were read from a single sample in a study of blood T cells in healthy people across ages. Via MiXCR, TCRdb re-called the 5' RACE reads, giving one row per CDR3 protein. The sample has approximately 1,000,000 distinct CDR3 sequences, under 45% seen once. The sequenced sample was blood. The source of these receptors is a woman aged 55-69 years in good health. Both conserved end residues are part of each CDR3. A D gene is named only where the DNA matches it firmly. Size is omitted from some rows. Given values are once, few, many or a class for expanded clones.

>once|.|TRBV10-3|TRBJ2-3
CAISARELRTDTQYF
TGCGCCATCAGTGCCCGGGAGCTTCGCACAGATACGCAGTATTTT
>.|.|TRBV20-1|TRBJ2-1
CSARPTDQETQFF
TGCAGTGCTAGACCAACGGACCAAGAGACCCAGTTCTTC
>few|.|TRBV24-1|TRBJ2-3
CATSDRLGRPTDTQYF
TGTGCCACCAGTGACCGCCTGGGGCGACCCACAGATACGCAGTATTTT
>.|TRBD2|TRBV20-1|TRBJ2-7
CSASVGLGPNEQYF
TGCAGTGCTAGTGTGGGACTAGGCCCCAATGAGCAGTACTTC
>.|TRBD1|TRBV7-9|TRBJ2-7
CASSLIGQGKNEQYF
TGTGCCAGCAGCTTAATTGGACAGGGAAAGAACGAGCAGTACTTC
>.|TRBD1|TRBV29-1|TRBJ2-3
CSAKGDRGRWTDTQYF
TGCAGCGCCAAGGGGGACAGGGGGCGCTGGACAGATACGCAGTATTTT
>.|TRBD1|TRBV7-2|TRBJ2-3
CASSSHRGLYAYF
TGTGCCAGCAGCTCCCACAGGGGGCTCTACGCGTATTTT
>.|.|TRBV11-2|TRBJ1-2
CASSLRGPNYGYTF
TGTGCCAGCAGCTTAAGGGGACCAAACTATGGCTACACCTTC
>few|TRBD1|TRBV5-8|TRBJ2-4
CASSFRGLRDSKNIQYF
TGTGCCAGCAGCTTTAGGGGGCTCCGGGACAGCAAAAACATTCAGTACTTC
>few|.|TRBV29-1|TRBJ2-7
CSVEVNYEQYF
TGCAGCGTTGAGGTTAACTACGAGCAGTACTTC
>.|TRBD1|TRBV6-1|TRBJ1-6
CASSADRINSPLHF
TGTGCCAGCAGTGCGGACAGGATCAATTCACCCCTCCACTTT
>.|.|TRBV12-3/TRBV12-4|TRBJ2-3
CASSTRQAHMVYTQYF
TGTGCCAGCAGTACAAGACAAGCTCACATGGTATATACGCAGTATTTT
>few|TRBD1|TRBV28|TRBJ2-7
CASSLWTGDSYEQYF
TGTGCCAGCAGTTTGTGGACAGGGGACTCCTACGAGCAGTACTTC
>.|TRBD2|TRBV5-1|TRBJ2-7
CASAYGASGIYEQYF
TGCGCCAGCGCCTATGGGGCTAGCGGAATCTACGAGCAGTACTTC
>.|TRBD1|TRBV2|TRBJ2-5
CASSGSRDRPFQETQYF
TGTGCCAGCAGTGGCAGCCGGGACAGACCCTTCCAAGAGACCCAGTACTTC
>few|TRBD2|TRBV20-1|TRBJ2-7
CSARDLAGGPREQYF
TGCAGTGCTAGAGACCTAGCGGGAGGGCCGAGGGAGCAGTACTTC
>.|.|TRBV12-3/TRBV12-4|TRBJ2-7
CASSLQGRGIEQYF
TGTGCCAGCAGTTTACAGGGGAGGGGGATCGAGCAGTACTTC
>.|.|TRBV29-1|TRBJ2-7
CSVEGETPEYSRYEQYF
TGCAGCGTTGAAGGTGAGACCCCGGAGTACAGTCGATACGAGCAGTACTTC
>.|.|TRBV27|TRBJ1-5
CASSLRQGGNQPQHF
TGTGCCAGCAGTTTAAGGCAGGGAGGCAATCAGCCCCAGCATTTT
>.|.|TRBV6-1|TRBJ2-1
CASAGLTVPDNEQFF
TGTGCCAGCGCAGGACTAACGGTCCCCGACAATGAGCAGTTCTTC
>.|.|TRBV27|TRBJ1-5
CASSSGLFNQLQHF
TGTGCCAGCAGTTCGGGACTATTCAATCAGCTCCAGCATTTT
>.|.|TRBV24-1|TRBJ2-1
CATSSAGFVPSSYNEQFF
TGTGCCACCAGTTCCGCAGGGTTCGTCCCGAGCTCCTACAATGAGCAGTTCTTC
>.|.|TRBV11-2|TRBJ2-3
CASSFPDVRGPDTQYF
TGCGCCAGCAGCTTCCCTGATGTCCGGGGCCCAGATACGCAGTATTTT
>few|TRBD2|TRBV6-6|TRBJ2-5
CASSGRGAGEQYF
TGTGCCAGTAGCGGGAGGGGCGCGGGAGAGCAGTACTTC
>.|.|TRBV9|TRBJ2-4
CASSVDAGKNIQYF
TGTGCCAGCAGCGTAGACGCCGGGAAAAACATTCAGTACTTC
>few|.|TRBV18|TRBJ2-1
CASSPMRTNEQFF
TGTGCCAGCTCACCAATGCGAACTAATGAGCAGTTCTTC
>few|.|TRBV6-6|TRBJ2-3
CASSPPGIVDTQYF
TGTGCCAGCAGCCCTCCGGGAATAGTCGATACGCAGTATTTT
>few|TRBD2|TRBV20-1|TRBJ2-5
CSARQNNGRYQETQYF
TGCAGTGCTAGACAAAATAACGGGAGGTACCAAGAGACCCAGTACTTC
>.|.|TRBV7-9|TRBJ2-1
CASSWDRNEQFF
TGTGCCAGCAGCTGGGACCGGAATGAGCAGTTCTTC
>.|TRBD2|TRBV7-9|TRBJ2-1
CASRREEINEQFF
TGTGCCAGCCGGCGGGAGGAGATTAATGAGCAGTTCTTC
>.|.|TRBV4-2|TRBJ1-2
CASSQGDHGYTF
TGTGCCAGCAGCCAAGGAGATCATGGCTACACCTTC
>.|TRBD1|TRBV6-1|TRBJ1-5
CASSEQGGLLSNQPQHF
TGTGCCAGCAGTGAACAGGGGGGACTGCTTAGCAACCAGCCCCAGCATTTT
>.|TRBD1|TRBV20-1|TRBJ2-5
CSAQGQSKETQYF
TGCAGTGCCCAGGGACAGTCCAAAGAGACCCAGTACTTC
>.|.|TRBV7-9|TRBJ1-1
CASSLGGQWGAFF
TGTGCCAGCAGCTTAGGGGGACAATGGGGCGCTTTCTTT
>.|.|TRBV27|TRBJ1-2
CASSFSLNYGYTF
TGTGCCAGCAGTTTCAGCTTAAACTATGGCTACACCTTC
>.|TRBD2|TRBV11-2|TRBJ2-7
CGSSLGLGGVYEQYF
TGTGGCAGCAGCTTAGGATTGGGAGGGGTCTACGAGCAGTACTTC
>.|.|TRBV2|TRBJ1-2
CASSEEAGINYGYTF
TGTGCCAGCAGTGAAGAAGCAGGGATTAACTATGGCTACACCTTC
>few|TRBD1|TRBV20-1|TRBJ2-5
CSAPMRGRGETQYF
TGCAGTGCTCCAATGAGGGGCAGGGGGGAGACCCAGTACTTC
>.|TRBD2|TRBV4-1|TRBJ2-7
CASSRTTSAPEQYF
TGCGCCAGCAGCCGGACGACTAGCGCCCCTGAGCAGTACTTC
>few|.|TRBV20-1|TRBJ2-3
CSARSVTDTQYF
TGCAGTGCTAGATCCGTCACAGATACGCAGTATTTT
>.|.|TRBV7-2|TRBJ1-1
CASSLSLGAGEAFF
TGTGCCAGCAGCTTATCCCTCGGGGCGGGGGAAGCTTTCTTT
>.|.|TRBV29-1|TRBJ2-1
CSIITGMSNEQFF
TGCAGCATAATCACAGGGATGAGCAATGAGCAGTTCTTC
>.|TRBD2|TRBV2|TRBJ2-4
CASSHRGQLAGGFKNIQYF
TGTGCCAGCAGTCACAGGGGGCAACTAGCGGGAGGGTTCAAAAACATTCAGTACTTC
>few|TRBD2|TRBV20-1|TRBJ2-7
CSARAPSGTYEQYF
TGCAGTGCTAGAGCCCCTAGCGGAACCTACGAGCAGTACTTC
>once|TRBD1|TRBV12-3/TRBV12-4|TRBJ2-7
CASIPTGFEQYF
TGTGCCAGCATTCCGACAGGGTTCGAGCAGTACTTC
>.|TRBD1|TRBV12-3/TRBV12-4|TRBJ2-5
CASTLPDRQGIGETQYF
TGTGCCAGCACCCTCCCGGACAGACAGGGGATCGGTGAGACCCAGTACTTC
>few|.|TRBV10-3|TRBJ1-2
CAISDQGNYGYTF
TGTGCCATCAGTGACCAGGGTAACTATGGCTACACCTTC
>.|.|TRBV5-6|TRBJ2-7
CASSLGIVSYEQYF
TGTGCCAGCAGCTTGGGGATCGTCTCCTACGAGCAGTACTTC
>many|.|TRBV10-3|TRBJ2-5
CAISEHHEETQYF
TGTGCCATCAGTGAACATCATGAGGAGACCCAGTACTTC
>.|TRBD2|TRBV19|TRBJ2-3
CASSIRLAGVTDTQYF
TGTGCCAGTAGTATCCGACTAGCGGGAGTGACAGATACGCAGTATTTT
>.|.|TRBV12-3/TRBV12-4|TRBJ2-3
CASSLRSGSTDTQYF
TGTGCCAGCAGTCTCAGGAGTGGTAGCACAGATACGCAGTATTTT
>once|.|TRBV20-1|TRBJ2-7
CSAGRTATDYEQYF
TGCAGTGCTGGGCGGACAGCTACGGACTACGAGCAGTACTTC
>.|TRBD2|TRBV5-4|TRBJ2-3
CASSLGRGLAASTDTQYF
TGTGCCAGCAGCTTGGGTCGGGGACTAGCAGCCAGCACAGATACGCAGTATTTT
>.|.|TRBV5-1|TRBJ2-3
CASAVLGDTQYF
TGCGCCAGCGCCGTTTTGGGAGACACGCAGTATTTT
>.|.|TRBV24-1|TRBJ1-5
CATSGEGDQPQHF
TGTGCCACCAGTGGCGAGGGGGATCAGCCCCAGCATTTT
>.|.|TRBV7-8|TRBJ2-5
CASSQSNGRGQETQYF
TGTGCCAGCAGCCAATCCAATGGGCGGGGCCAAGAGACCCAGTACTTC
>.|TRBD1|TRBV5-1|TRBJ1-4
CASSEGQKATNEKLFF
TGCGCCAGCAGCGAGGGACAGAAAGCAACTAATGAAAAACTGTTTTTT